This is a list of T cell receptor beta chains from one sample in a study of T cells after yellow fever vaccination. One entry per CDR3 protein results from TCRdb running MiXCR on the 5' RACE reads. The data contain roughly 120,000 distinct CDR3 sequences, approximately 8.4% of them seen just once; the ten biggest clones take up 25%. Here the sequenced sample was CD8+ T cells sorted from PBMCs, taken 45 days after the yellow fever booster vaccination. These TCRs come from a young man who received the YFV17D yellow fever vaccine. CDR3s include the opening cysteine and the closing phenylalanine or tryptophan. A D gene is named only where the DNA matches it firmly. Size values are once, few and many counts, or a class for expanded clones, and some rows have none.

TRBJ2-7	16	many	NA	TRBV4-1	TGCGCCAGCAGCCTAATTACCGGGGGACAGAACTACGAGCAGTACTTC	CASSLITGGQNYEQYF
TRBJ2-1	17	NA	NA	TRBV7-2	TGTGCCAGCAGCTTTTACCACAGGCAGAGCTCCTACAATGAGCAGTTCTTC	CASSFYHRQSSYNEQFF
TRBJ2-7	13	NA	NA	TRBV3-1	TGTGCCGGCAGCCCCAGGGATTCCTACCAGCAGTACTTC	CAGSPRDSYQQYF
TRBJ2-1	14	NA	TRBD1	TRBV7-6	TGTGCCAGCAGCTCTCCGGGACAGGGTGCTGAGCAGTTCTTC	CASSSPGQGAEQFF
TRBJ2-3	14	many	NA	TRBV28	TGTGCCAGCAGTTTCTCCGCCTCTACAGATACGCAGTATTTT	CASSFSASTDTQYF
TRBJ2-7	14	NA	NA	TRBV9	TGTGCCAGCAGCGCTCCGGAGGCCCCCGACGAGCAGTACTTC	CASSAPEAPDEQYF
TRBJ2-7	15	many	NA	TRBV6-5	TGTGCCAGCAGTTTAGGGAGTAGCGGATCAGGAAGGCAGTACTTC	CASSLGSSGSGRQYF
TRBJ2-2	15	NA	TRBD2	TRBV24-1	TGTGCCACCAGTTCGGGACTAGGTTGGGTCGCGGAGCTGTTTTTT	CATSSGLGWVAELFF
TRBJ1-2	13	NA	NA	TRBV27	TGTGCCAGCAGTTTTGGCCCTAAGTATGGCTACACCTTC	CASSFGPKYGYTF
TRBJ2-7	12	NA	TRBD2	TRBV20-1	TGCAGTGCCCTCCCGGGGGGATACGAGCAGTACTTC	CSALPGGYEQYF
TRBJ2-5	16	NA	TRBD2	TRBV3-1	TGTGCCAGCAGCCAAAGTAGGGAGGGTTTAATTGGAGGCCAGTACTTC	CASSQSREGLIGGQYF
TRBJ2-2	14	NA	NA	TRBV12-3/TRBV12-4	TGTGCCAGCAGTCCCGTAGAGAGGACCGGGGAGCTGTTTTTT	CASSPVERTGELFF
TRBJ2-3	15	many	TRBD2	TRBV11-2	TGTGCCAGCAGCTTCCGGGGGGTGGGGTCGGATACGCAGTATTTT	CASSFRGVGSDTQYF
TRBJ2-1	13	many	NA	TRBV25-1	TGTGCCAGCAGTGAATATTTGACCCATGAGCAGTTCTTC	CASSEYLTHEQFF
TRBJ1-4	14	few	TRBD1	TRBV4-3	TGCGCCAGCAGCCCTGGACAGGGACCCGAAAAACTGTTTTTT	CASSPGQGPEKLFF
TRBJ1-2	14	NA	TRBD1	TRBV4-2	TGTGCCAGCAGCCAAGACAGGGGGGCGCTTGGCTACACCTTC	CASSQDRGALGYTF
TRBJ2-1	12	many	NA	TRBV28	TGTGCCAGCAGTCTAGACAGCAATGAGCAGTTCTTC	CASSLDSNEQFF
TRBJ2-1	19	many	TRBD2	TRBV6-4	TGTGCCAGCAGCCAATGGGATCGACTAGCGGGAGTCCGAAGCTATGAGCAGTTCTTC	CASSQWDRLAGVRSYEQFF
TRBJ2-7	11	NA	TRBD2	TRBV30	TGTGCCTGGAGTGAAGCGGGGGAGCAGTACTTC	CAWSEAGEQYF
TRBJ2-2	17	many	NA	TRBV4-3	TGCGCCAGCAGCCAAGATCCCCTCAGGGGACACACCGGGGAGCTGTTTTTT	CASSQDPLRGHTGELFF
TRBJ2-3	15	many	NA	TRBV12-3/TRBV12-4	TGTGCCAGCAGTTTAGCGATTCGGGAGTTAGATACGCAGTATTTT	CASSLAIRELDTQYF
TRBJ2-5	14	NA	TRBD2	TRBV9	TGTGCCAGCAGCGAGACTAGCGGGAAAGAGACCCAGTACTTC	CASSETSGKETQYF
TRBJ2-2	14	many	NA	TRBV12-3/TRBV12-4	TGTGCCAGCAGTTTTCCCAGTAACACCGGGGAGCTGTTTTTT	CASSFPSNTGELFF
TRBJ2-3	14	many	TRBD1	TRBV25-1	TGTGCCAGCAGTCCCGGGACAGTTGGAGATACGCAGTATTTT	CASSPGTVGDTQYF
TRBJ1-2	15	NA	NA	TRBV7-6	TGTGCCAGCAGCGAAAGCGGGACGGAGAACTATGGCTACACCTTC	CASSESGTENYGYTF
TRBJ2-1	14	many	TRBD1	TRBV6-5	TGTGCCAGCGGAGTCGGGACAGCCTACAATGAGCAGTTCTTC	CASGVGTAYNEQFF
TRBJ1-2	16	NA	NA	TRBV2	TGTGCCAGCAGTGGGGGGGGGGCCGAGGCTAACTATGGCTACACCTTC	CASSGGGAEANYGYTF
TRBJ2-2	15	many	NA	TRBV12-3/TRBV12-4	TGTGCCAGCAGACTCGGACATAAAGGTAGCGGGGAGCTGTTTTTT	CASRLGHKGSGELFF
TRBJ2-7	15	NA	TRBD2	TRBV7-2	TGTGCCAGCAGCAAAAGCACTAGCGGGGCCTACGAGCAGTACTTC	CASSKSTSGAYEQYF
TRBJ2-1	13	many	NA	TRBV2	TGTGCCACCGTAGTCGACGGTGACAATGAGCAGTTCTTC	CATVVDGDNEQFF
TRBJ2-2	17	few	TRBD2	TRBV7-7	TGTGCTAGCAGCCCCGGACTAGCGGGAGCCTCCACCGGGGAGCTGTTTTTT	CASSPGLAGASTGELFF
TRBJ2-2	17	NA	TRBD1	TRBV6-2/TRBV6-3	TGTGCCAGCAGTTATCGCGATCGGACAGGGGGCACCGGGGAGCTGTTTTTT	CASSYRDRTGGTGELFF
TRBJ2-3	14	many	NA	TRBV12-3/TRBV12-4	TGTGCCAGCAGATTGGGAGGAGCGGCAGATACGCAGTATTTT	CASRLGGAADTQYF